What follows are 20 T cell receptor beta chains derived from one specimen sequenced in a study of technical replicates of blood from four donors. Sequenced by immunoSEQ multiplex PCR; TCRdb stores in-frame clones only, minus some. The sample lists about 61,000 clones; 95% to 98% were seen once. The specimen sequenced was T cells isolated from PBMCs. All receptors derive from a human donor in good health.

V gene TRBV28 combines with J gene TRBJ2-7, with TRBD2 matching 11 bases. The CDR3 runs 16 residues. With 6 bases clipped from V and 7 bases from J, the junction kept 14 bases outside the gene matches. Germline loops: CDR1 MDHEN, CDR2 SYDVKM. The DNA of the CDR3 is TGTGCCAGCAGACCAAGCCCCGGGACTAGCGGTATGGAGCAGTACTTC. It codes for CASRPSPGTSGMEQYF.

The chain combines TRBV6-5 with TRBJ1-2, with unresolved D. Trimming removed 3 bases from V and 10 bases from J, with 15 bases in between. The germline CDR1 and CDR2 sequences are MNHEY and SVGAGI. CDR3 length equals 13 residues. The CDR3: CASSYETLSTYTF. The CDR3 DNA follows: TGTGCCAGCAGTTATGAGACATTAAGCACCTACACCTTC.

This chain links TRBV28 with TRBJ1-1, with 8 bases that match TRBD1. The J segment lost 2 bases and the V segment lost 8 bases, leaving 1 base of the junction unmatched. The CDR3 sequence is 12 residues long. CDR1 MDHEN and CDR2 SYDVKM come from the germline V gene. In nucleotides, the CDR3 is TGTGCCAGCGGACAGGGAAACACTGAAGCTTTCTTT. Translated: CASGQGNTEAFF.

The chain employs TRBV6-6 and TRBJ2-5; 8 bases are shared with TRBD2. V shed 6 bases, J shed 2 bases, and the junction held 5 bases outside the gene matches. CDR3 length: 14 amino acids. Germline CDR1 and CDR2: MNHNY and SVGAGI (reference sequence). In DNA, the CDR3 is TGTGCCAGCAGAGAACTAGCGGAACAAGAGACCCAGTACTTC. Translating gives CASRELAEQETQYF.

The V and J genes are TRBV28 and TRBJ1-5; the D is unclear. Germline V gene lookup returns CDR1 MDHEN and CDR2 SYDVKM. Trimming left V 1 base short and J 0 bases short, with 13 bases between. This CDR3 spans 17 amino acids. CDR3 in amino acids: CASSLFRTTYSNQPQHF. The CDR3 DNA sequence: TGTGCCAGCAGTTTATTCCGGACTACGTATAGCAATCAGCCCCAGCATTTT.

J is TRBJ1-2 and V is TRBV5-1; TRBD1 aligns across 7 bases. This CDR3 has 14 amino acids. CDR1 and CDR2 from the germline V gene are SGHRS and YFSETQ. The trim removed 4 bases at V and 5 bases at J, leaving 8 bases unmatched. The CDR3: CASSPLGGPYGYTF. As DNA, the CDR3 is TGCGCCAGCAGCCCCCTAGGGGGCCCATATGGCTACACCTTC.

The gene calls are TRBV7-9 and TRBJ1-6; no reliable D call. Germline CDR1 is SEHNR and CDR2 is FQNEAQ (reference sequence). This CDR3 is 15 amino acids long. Trimming took off 3 bases at V and 4 bases at J, with 10 bases between the two ends. CDR3 amino acids: CASSFSEGYNSPLHF. Here the CDR3 DNA reads TGTGCCAGCAGCTTTAGTGAGGGATATAATTCACCCCTCCACTTT.

The chain has TRBV7-3 and TRBJ1-1; 7 bases agree with TRBD1. The junction had 5 bases not matched to a gene; V was cut back by 4 bases and J by 6 bases. The CDR3 loop spans 13 amino acids. From germline, CDR1 is SGHTA and CDR2 FQGTGA. Here the CDR3 DNA reads TGTGCCAGCAGCTCACACACAGGGGCTGAAGCTTTCTTT. It encodes CASSSHTGAEAFF.

This clone was detected once. CDR3 sequence reads: CASSWARDSQETQYF. CDR3 coding DNA: TGCGCCAGCAGCTGGGCAAGGGACAGTCAAGAGACCCAGTACTTC. The chain recombines TRBV5-1 with TRBJ2-5; TRBD1 matches at 7 bases. This CDR3 has 15 amino acids. Per germline, CDR1 SGHRS and CDR2 YFSETQ. V lost 3 bases, J lost 2 bases, and 7 bases stayed unmatched.

J is TRBJ2-7 and V is TRBV7-9, with no clear D. V was pared by 4 bases and J by 3 bases, with 4 bases between. The length of the CDR3 is 11 residues. The germline V gene encodes CDR1 SEHNR and CDR2 FQNEAQ (reference sequence). The CDR3 DNA follows: TGTGCCAGCAGCTCAAACTACGAGCAGTACTTC. Its translation is CASSSNYEQYF.

This chain joins TRBV6-6 and TRBJ2-1; D might be TRBD1 (5 bases). Germline V CDR1 and CDR2: MNHNY, SVGAGI (reference sequence). The CDR3 extends over 14 amino acids. Trimming took off 6 bases at V and 6 bases at J, with 15 bases between the two ends. The CDR3 DNA follows: TGTGCCAGCAGACTACAGGAGCTAATCAATGAGCAGTTCTTC. Its protein product is CASRLQELINEQFF.

This chain joins TRBV5-1 and TRBJ1-1, with D possibly TRBD1 on 5 matching bases. Germline V gives CDR1 SGHRS, CDR2 YFSETQ. This CDR3 region has 15 residues. V lost 0 bases and J 6 bases, leaving 15 bases between the germline ends. As DNA, the CDR3 is TGCGCCAGCAGCTTGGCCGGCCAGGGTCTCGCTGAAGCTTTCTTT. Its protein is CASSLAGQGLAEAFF.

The chain uses TRBV13 and TRBJ2-5; the D is unclear. Trimming cost V 3 bases and J 4 bases, with 3 bases left between them. This CDR3 is 11 amino acids long. Germline V CDR1 and CDR2: PRHDT, FYEKMQ (reference sequence). CDR3: CASSFGETQYF. As DNA, the CDR3 is TGTGCCAGCAGCTTCGGAGAGACCCAGTACTTC.

J is TRBJ1-2 and V is TRBV6-6, with no clear D. Trimming removed 2 bases from V and 4 bases from J, with 14 bases in between. The CDR3 extends over 15 amino acids. Germline CDR1 reads MNHNY; CDR2 reads SVGAGI (reference sequence). The DNA of the CDR3 is TGTGCCAGCAGTTACGTATCCGGTAATGGCTATGGCTACACCTTC. Amino acid sequence: CASSYVSGNGYGYTF.

A single count supports this clone. V and J are TRBV11-2 and TRBJ2-1, with TRBD2 matching 7 bases. The CDR3 totals 15 residues. Germline values: CDR1 SGHAT, CDR2 FQNNGV. Unmatched junction bases numbered 7, after V lost 5 bases and J lost 3 bases. CDR3 in DNA: TGTGCCAGCAGCCGACTGGGGGGGGGCTACAATGAGCAGTTCTTC. It codes for CASSRLGGGYNEQFF.

The chain carries TRBV5-1 and TRBJ2-3; D is undetermined. Deletions cut 5 bases from V and 6 bases from J, with 16 bases between. The CDR3 contains 14 residues. Germline assignment: CDR1 SGHRS and CDR2 YFSETQ. CDR3 protein: CASRSGSSSDTQYF. Here the CDR3 DNA reads TGCGCCAGCAGATCGGGTAGCAGCTCCGATACGCAGTATTTT.

The chain combines TRBV2 with TRBJ2-7; D may be TRBD1 (5 bases). The germline V gene has CDR1 SNHLY and CDR2 FYNNEI. The CDR3 runs to 12 residues. Trimming removed 9 bases from V and 4 bases from J, with 13 bases in between. CDR3: CASGARTYEQYF. CDR3 nucleotide sequence: TGTGCCAGTGGGGCCCGTACTTACGAGCAGTACTTC.

This clone came up a few times. V gene TRBV11-2 combines with J gene TRBJ2-5, with TRBD2 matching over 8 bases. Looked up from germline, CDR1 is SGHAT and CDR2 is FQNNGV. The CDR3 extends over 15 amino acids. J was trimmed by 2 bases and V by 5 bases; bases with no gene match: 7. The CDR3 DNA reads as TGTGCCAGCAGCCTGCCCCCTAGCGGGCAAGAGACCCAGTACTTC. Amino acids: CASSLPPSGQETQYF.

V gene TRBV28 combines with J gene TRBJ1-1, with D possibly being TRBD1 (6 bases). From germline, CDR1 is MDHEN and CDR2 SYDVKM. Trimming removed 4 bases at V and 9 bases at J, with 15 bases between. This CDR3 region has 13 residues. The CDR3 sequence: CASSSWGTPKAFF. In DNA, the CDR3 is TGTGCCAGCAGTTCCTGGGGGACACCCAAAGCTTTCTTT. The whole variable domain, filled in from reference TRBV28 and TRBJ1-1, reads DVKVTQSSRYLVKRTGEKVFLECVQDMDHENMFWYRQDPGLGLRLIYFSYDVKMKEKGDIPEGYSVSREKKERFSLILESASTNQTSMYLCASSSWGTPKAFFGQGTRLTVV.

This clone is a singleton in its sample. The chain joins TRBV27 to TRBJ1-2; D may be TRBD1 (5 bases). V was cut by 3 bases and J by 1 base, with 9 bases left in between. Germline V gene sequence: CDR1 MNHEY, CDR2 SMNVEV (reference sequence). This CDR3 spans 14 amino acids. The CDR3 region has the DNA TGTGCCAGCAGTTTCGCAGGGATTAACTATGGCTACACCTTC. Translating it yields CASSFAGINYGYTF.